Presented here are 22 T cell receptor beta chains from one specimen sequenced in a study of cytomegalovirus exposure and HLA in healthy donors. The PCR made use of 60 Vbeta and 13 Jbeta primers. Assay: immunoSEQ multiplex PCR; the TCRdb copy retains only in-frame clones and omits some. This table has around 80,000 clones, over 9% appearing once. Sample: PBMCs. These receptors all stem from a man in his sixties in good health and CMV-seropositive.

In its sample, this clone was seen a few times. The germline gene is not matched at one end of the junction; a read error may be the cause. Other nucleotide sequences in the sample specify the same CDR3. The rearrangement uses TRBV30 and TRBJ2-5; 14 bases are shared with TRBD2. The V gene's germline CDR1 is GTSNPN and CDR2 SVGIG (reference sequence). CDR3 length equals 12 residues. The DNA of the CDR3 is TGTGCGTGGACTAGCGGGGGGGAGACCCAGTACTTC. Its translation: CAWTSGGETQYF.

The chain couples TRBV9 to TRBJ2-1; TRBD2 agrees at 14 bases. The CDR3 extends over 18 amino acids. The V segment lost 4 bases and the J segment 1 base; nucleotides outside the gene matches: 7. The germline gives CDR1 SGDLS, CDR2 YYNGEE. The chain's CDR3 is CASSFSRLAGGSYNEQFF. CDR3 nucleotides: TGTGCCAGCAGCTTTTCGCGACTAGCGGGAGGGTCCTACAATGAGCAGTTCTTC.

The chain employs TRBV30 and TRBJ2-5, with D possibly being TRBD2 (7 bases). Trimming shortened V by 4 bases and J by 5 bases, and 17 bases separated the two germline ends. The CDR3 length is 14 residues. Looked up from germline, CDR1 is GTSNPN and CDR2 is SVGIG (reference sequence). CDR3 loop: CAWMLWGGRETQYF. In nucleotides, the CDR3 is TGTGCCTGGATGTTGTGGGGGGGCCGGGAGACCCAGTACTTC.

The chain has TRBV18 and TRBJ1-3; TRBD1 matches 10 bases. Losses at the gene ends were 1 base for V and 0 bases for J; bases not matched to a gene: 3. The germline gives CDR1 KGHSH, CDR2 LQKENI. CDR3 length equals 17 residues. The CDR3 DNA is TGTGCCAGCTCACCACTCAGGACAGGGGGCTCTGGAAACACCATATATTTT. Translating gives CASSPLRTGGSGNTIYF.

The CDR3 nucleotides read TGCGCCAGCAGCCAGATGGCGGGTAGAAACTCTGGGGCCAACGTCCTGACTTTC. It translates to CASSQMAGRNSGANVLTF. J is TRBJ2-6 and V is TRBV4-1, with D possibly matching TRBD2 (5 bases). The CDR3 sequence is 18 residues long. CDR1 is MGHRA, CDR2 YSYEKL, per germline. V was shortened by 3 bases and J by 0 bases, with 15 bases between the two germline ends.

This clone came up a few times. The chain has TRBV6-5 and TRBJ1-2; a weak D match, TRBD1 (5 bases). The germline V gene has CDR1 MNHEY and CDR2 SVGAGI. V lost 5 bases, J lost 4 bases, and 14 bases lay in between. This CDR3 has 14 residues. CDR3 in DNA: TGTGCCAGCAGTGACATGACAGCCGGCTATGGCTACACCTTC. Amino acids: CASSDMTAGYGYTF.

The V and J genes are TRBV4-1 and TRBJ1-1; no clear D. This CDR3 spans 15 amino acids. CDR1 is MGHRA and CDR2 is YSYEKL in the germline V gene. Between the trimmed V and J ends, which lost 2 bases and 7 bases, there was a span of 17 bases. CDR3 in DNA: TGCGCCAGCAGCCAAAATTTCCCACGGGAGGGTGAAGCTTTCTTT. It specifies CASSQNFPREGEAFF.

This clone has a count of ten or more. The chain couples TRBV7-2 to TRBJ2-5; TRBD2 agrees at 14 bases. Looked up from germline, CDR1 is SGHTA and CDR2 is FQGNSA. Trimming at V came to 1 base and at J to 7 bases, leaving 8 bases not matched to a gene. The CDR3 loop spans 17 amino acids. Here the CDR3 reads CASSLEVGLAGVGTQYF. The CDR3 bases are TGTGCCAGCAGCTTAGAGGTGGGACTAGCGGGGGTAGGGACCCAGTACTTC.

The chain combines TRBV5-1 with TRBJ2-7, with 9 bases lining up with TRBD2. V gave up 1 base and J gave up 6 bases; unmatched junction bases: 5. This CDR3 region has 14 residues. Germline lookup yields CDR1 SGHRS and CDR2 YFSETQ. The CDR3 nucleotides read TGCGCCAGCAGCTTGATAGCGGGAGAGCTCGAGCAGTACTTC. This translates into CASSLIAGELEQYF. Combining the CDR3 with reference TRBV5-1 and TRBJ2-7 gives the whole variable domain KAGVTQTPRYLIKTRGQQVTLSCSPISGHRSVSWYQQTPGQGLQFLFEYFSETQRNKGNFPGRFSGRQFSNSRSEMNVSTLELGDSALYLCASSLIAGELEQYFGPGTRLTVT.

The chain combines TRBV30 with TRBJ1-2, with 7 bases fitting TRBD1. The V segment lost 3 bases and the J segment 8 bases; nucleotides outside the gene matches: 12. The length of the CDR3 is 14 residues. In germline, CDR1 is GTSNPN, CDR2 SVGIG (reference sequence). The CDR3 spells CAWRYTGEAGGYTF. Here the CDR3 DNA reads TGTGCCTGGAGGTATACAGGGGAAGCGGGCGGCTACACCTTC. Drawing the rest from reference TRBV30 and TRBJ1-2, the complete variable domain is SQTIHQWPATLVQPVGSPLSLECTVEGTSNPNLYWYRQAAGRGLQLLFYSVGIGQISSEVPQNLSASRPQDRQFILSSKKLLLSDSGFYLCAWRYTGEAGGYTFGSGTRLTVV.

This clone has a handful of counts. V and J are TRBV7-2 and TRBJ1-1; D call uncertain. Trimming cost V 6 bases and J 4 bases, with 24 bases left between them. Germline CDR1 reads SGHTA; CDR2 reads FQGNSA. The CDR3 sequence is 17 residues long. The CDR3 DNA follows: TGTGCCAGCAGTTATGGCCCCTTTGCCCGGGGATCCACTGAAGCTTTCTTT. It encodes CASSYGPFARGSTEAFF.

The chain has TRBV30 and TRBJ1-3, with unresolved D. Trimming pared 2 bases from V and 0 bases from J, leaving 8 bases between. The CDR3 runs 14 residues. CDR1 GTSNPN and CDR2 SVGIG come from the germline V gene (reference sequence). CDR3: CAWSLGISGNTIYF. The CDR3 DNA is TGTGCCTGGAGTCTCGGGATCTCTGGAAACACCATATATTTT.

Only a few counts were recorded for this clone. The gene calls are TRBV6-6 and TRBJ2-3; 14 positions agree with TRBD2. The CDR3 has 16 amino acids. V lost 0 bases to trimming and J lost 8 bases; unmatched junction nucleotides: 4. The V gene's germline CDR1 is MNHNY and CDR2 SVGAGI (reference sequence). CDR3 amino acids: CASSYSGLAGGTTQYF. The CDR3 DNA sequence: TGTGCCAGCAGTTACTCAGGACTAGCGGGGGGAACTACGCAGTATTTT.

The rearrangement uses TRBV9 and TRBJ2-1; 13 bases map to TRBD2. Germline trimming cut 0 bases from V and 6 bases from J; bases unmatched to any gene: 12. This CDR3 is built from 19 residues. CDR1 is SGDLS and CDR2 is YYNGEE in the germline V gene. The CDR3 DNA reads TGTGCCAGCAGCGTAGCTGAACTAGCGGGGGGGTTAACAGGCAATGAGCAGTTCTTC. This codes for CASSVAELAGGLTGNEQFF.

This chain joins TRBV19 and TRBJ2-3; D is perhaps TRBD1 (6 bases). The V gene's germline CDR1 is LNHDA and CDR2 SQIVND (reference sequence). This CDR3 is built from 14 residues. V lost 6 bases to trimming and J lost 3 bases, with 13 bases between them. The CDR3 DNA follows: TGTGCCAGTAGATCCCGGGACAAAACAGATACGCAGTATTTT. Its translation: CASRSRDKTDTQYF. The entire variable domain, with the rest obtained from reference TRBV19 and TRBJ2-3, is as follows: DGGITQSPKYLFRKEGQNVTLSCEQNLNHDAMYWYRQDPGQGLRLIYYSQIVNDFQKGDIAEGYSVSREKKESFPLTVTSAQKNPTAFYLCASRSRDKTDTQYFGPGTRLTVL.

This clone was counted once. Within the sample, other DNA sequences also encode this same CDR3. The chain combines TRBV27 with TRBJ2-7; no definite D call. The V gene lost 2 bases and the J gene lost 12 bases, with 5 bases spanning the gap. Germline V gene lookup returns CDR1 MNHEY and CDR2 SMNVEV (reference sequence). The CDR3 has 9 residues. The CDR3 region has the DNA TGTGCCAGCAGTTTACGTCCGTACTTC. Protein product: CASSLRPYF.

V and J are TRBV27 and TRBJ2-6; D is unresolved. The CDR3 extends over 14 amino acids. Trimming shortened V by 6 bases and J by 1 base, and 7 bases separated the two germline ends. Germline CDR1 MNHEY, CDR2 SMNVEV (reference sequence). CDR3 sequence: CASSPFSGANVLTF. The CDR3 DNA is TGTGCCAGCAGCCCTTTTTCTGGGGCCAACGTCCTGACTTTC.

In this sample, this clone turned up a few times. This chain uses TRBV7-3 with TRBJ1-2; tentatively, D is TRBD1 (5 bases). Trimming took 5 bases from V and 6 from J, leaving 13 bases between them. Germline assignment: CDR1 SGHTA and CDR2 FQGTGA. The CDR3 covers 13 residues. The chain's CDR3 is CASSLMWGDGYTF. For the CDR3, the DNA is TGTGCCAGCAGCCTGATGTGGGGGGATGGCTACACCTTC.

This clone was counted a few times. V usage is TRBV30 and J usage is TRBJ2-5; 7 bases map to TRBD1. The J call may be incorrect, as the DNA end agrees better with TRBJ2-7. Per the germline V gene, CDR1 is GTSNPN and CDR2 is SVGIG (reference sequence). The length of the CDR3 is 12 residues. CDR3 sequence reads: CAWSRDSYEQYF. CDR3 coding DNA: TGTGCCTGGAGTCGGGACAGCTACGAGCAGTACTTC.

By frequency in the sample, this clone is medium-sized. The chain employs TRBV4-1 and TRBJ2-7; 7 nucleotides match TRBD1. The CDR3 is 16 amino acids. Germline V lookup: CDR1 MGHRA, CDR2 YSYEKL. V gave up 0 bases and J gave up 1 base; unmatched junction bases: 6. In nucleotides, the CDR3 is TGCGCCAGCAGCCAAGATATAGAGACAGGGTCCTACGAGCAGTACTTC. Protein: CASSQDIETGSYEQYF.

The rearrangement joins TRBV7-9 to TRBJ2-2; possibly TRBD1 for D (5 bases). The germline gives CDR1 SEHNR, CDR2 FQNEAQ (reference sequence). The CDR3 runs 15 residues. Trimming cost V 6 bases and J 7 bases, with 18 bases left between them. CDR3 DNA sequence: TGTGCCAGCAGACCTACGACACAGGCTATCGGGGAGCTGTTTTTT. Translated, it gives CASRPTTQAIGELFF. Based on the CDR3 plus reference TRBV7-9 and TRBJ2-2, the full variable domain is DTGVSQNPRHKITKRGQNVTFRCDPISEHNRLYWYRQTLGQGPEFLTYFQNEAQLEKSRLLSDRFSAERPKGSFSTLEIQRTEQGDSAMYLCASRPTTQAIGELFFGEGSRLTVL.

The rearrangement links TRBV19 to TRBJ1-5, with 8 bases identical to TRBD1. V was clipped by 6 bases and J by 6 bases; unmatched bases: 10. In germline, CDR1 is LNHDA, CDR2 SQIVND (reference sequence). The CDR3 length is 15 residues. CDR3: CASRALQGEGQPQHF. CDR3 DNA: TGTGCCAGTAGGGCTCTACAGGGGGAGGGTCAGCCCCAGCATTTT. The whole variable domain, filled in from reference TRBV19 and TRBJ1-5, reads DGGITQSPKYLFRKEGQNVTLSCEQNLNHDAMYWYRQDPGQGLRLIYYSQIVNDFQKGDIAEGYSVSREKKESFPLTVTSAQKNPTAFYLCASRALQGEGQPQHFGDGTRLSIL.